This is a list of T cell receptor beta chains from one sample in a study of blood T cell repertoires in COVID-19. Some clones are missing from TCRdb's copy, which holds only in-frame ones; the method was immunoSEQ multiplex PCR. The table has 350,000 to 450,000 clones, around 87% seen once. The sample consisted of peripheral blood. The receptors here all came from an older woman with COVID-19, enrolled during active disease. Both conserved end residues are part of each CDR3. Each record gives: V gene, J gene, D gene, CDR3 DNA, CDR3 protein. D genes are given only for firm matches.

TRBV28	TRBJ2-3	TRBD2	TGTGCCAGCAGCAACCGCCTGGCGGGGGGTAGCACAGATACGCAGTATTTT	CASSNRLAGGSTDTQYF
TRBV19	TRBJ2-3	TRBD2	TGTGCCAGTAGTATTAGGGCTAGCGGCGGCTTCACAGATACGCAGTATTTT	CASSIRASGGFTDTQYF
TRBV3-1/TRBV3-2	TRBJ2-2	NA	TGTGCCAGCAGCCTCCGGGGGGCCGGCACCGGGGAGCTGTTTTTT	CASSLRGAGTGELFF
TRBV19	TRBJ1-5	TRBD1	TGTGCCAGTCATCCGGGGACAGCAAGCAATCAGCCCCAGCATTTT	CASHPGTASNQPQHF
TRBV7-3	TRBJ1-6	TRBD1	TGTGCCAGCAGCGCAGACAGGGGAGGTTCACCCCTCCACTTT	CASSADRGGSPLHF
TRBV9	TRBJ1-6	NA	TGTGCCAGCAGCCTTGACAGGACGTATTCACCCCTCCACTTT	CASSLDRTYSPLHF
TRBV13	TRBJ1-2	TRBD1	TGTGCCAGCAGCTTAGGCACAGGGGACGCTGCCTATGGCTACACCTTC	CASSLGTGDAAYGYTF
TRBV28	TRBJ1-5	TRBD1	TGTGCCAGCAGAGAAGCGAGGGGGCAACATCAGCCCCAGCATTTT	CASREARGQHQPQHF
TRBV18	TRBJ1-2	TRBD1	TGTGCCAGCTCATCACATCCCGGGACAGCCGAGAGCGGCTACACCTTC	CASSSHPGTAESGYTF
TRBV7-7	TRBJ2-7	TRBD1	TGTGCCAGCAGCCCGCGACAGGGTCCCTACGAGCAGTACTTC	CASSPRQGPYEQYF
TRBV4-2	TRBJ2-7	TRBD1	TGTGCCAGCAGCCAAGTACCCTCGGGGACAGGGGGCGGCGAGCAGTACTTC	CASSQVPSGTGGGEQYF
TRBV28	TRBJ1-3	NA	TGTGCCAGCAGTGACATAGGGGTTCTCTCTGGAAACACCATATATTTT	CASSDIGVLSGNTIYF
TRBV10-3	TRBJ1-2	NA	TGTGCCATCAGTGACCGGACACCTTTTAACTATGGCTACACCTTC	CAISDRTPFNYGYTF
TRBV5-1	TRBJ1-1	TRBD1	TGCGCCAGCAGACAGGGGGTGGCCACTGAAGCTTTCTTT	CASRQGVATEAFF
TRBV19	TRBJ1-2	TRBD1	TGTGCCAGTACCCCCATTTCTGGGACAGGGCGCGGCTACACCTTC	CASTPISGTGRGYTF
TRBV5-1	TRBJ1-3	NA	TGCGCCAGCAGCTTGTCCACAGGGGGAAACACCATATATTTT	CASSLSTGGNTIYF
TRBV28	TRBJ1-2	TRBD1	TGTGCCAGCAGTTTCAACAGGGGTGGAGGTAATGGCTACACCTTC	CASSFNRGGGNGYTF
TRBV2	TRBJ1-6	NA	TGTGCCAGCAGGAACGGGGTCAGTGATTCACCCCTCCACTTT	CASRNGVSDSPLHF
TRBV5-8	TRBJ1-4	NA	TGTGCCAGCAGCCCTCCCCGGAGTGGCTCTAATGAAAAACTGTTTTTT	CASSPPRSGSNEKLFF
TRBV4-2	TRBJ1-3	NA	TGTGCCAGCAACCGCACGACAGTCAGCTCTGGAAACACCATATATTTT	CASNRTTVSSGNTIYF
TRBV4-2	TRBJ1-1	NA	TGTGCCAGCAGCCAATCCGTGTGGAGTGAAGCTTTCTTT	CASSQSVWSEAFF